This paragraph covers one T cell receptor beta chain sequence. Authors' analysis steps: Counts of nucleated cells, estimated from reference gene primer amplification, were obtained. Only in-frame clones appear in the TCRdb table, and some are missing; sequencing was by immunoSEQ multiplex PCR. V and J calls and clone size come straight from that table; D and trimming were deduced from the DNA. The sample lists about 120,000 clones, about four fifths seen once, with about a sixth in the top ten. The sample belongs to a study of blood T cell repertoires in COVID-19. Study-wide background: Acute-phase and convalescent COVID-19 samples originated in the United States, Italy and Spain.

The clonotype originates from a man under 40 with COVID-19, enrolled during active disease. What was sequenced was peripheral blood.

CDR3 in DNA: TGTGCCAGCAGCCAGACCCCCGGGACAGCCAGGGATTATAGCAATCAGCCCCAGCATTTT. Its translation: CASSQTPGTARDYSNQPQHF. V gene TRBV3-1 (or the pseudogene TRBV3-2) combines with J gene TRBJ1-5, with 7 bases that match TRBD1. Per the germline V gene, CDR1 is LGHDT and CDR2 is YNNKEL (reference sequence). V dropped 3 bases and J dropped 0; count of bases not matched to a gene: 17. The CDR3 spans 20 residues.